These 5 T cell receptor beta chains share one sample of origin, sequenced in a study of blood T cell repertoires in COVID-19. The data were produced by immunoSEQ multiplex PCR, yet TCRdb's version contains in-frame clones alone and is incomplete. The sample lists about 380,000 clones; roughly 91% were seen once. Sample: PBMCs or T cells enriched from blood (not recorded which). These receptors were taken from a woman younger than 35 who had recovered from COVID-19.

This clone was picked up a small number of times. The rearrangement links TRBV27 to TRBJ1-5; TRBD1 agrees at 9 bases. The CDR3 length is 14 residues. The J segment lost 6 bases and the V segment lost 8 bases, leaving 8 bases of the junction unmatched. CDR1 is MNHEY and CDR2 is SMNVEV in the germline V gene (reference sequence). In DNA form, the CDR3 reads TGTGCCAGCGCCAGGGACAGGGAGGCTCAGCCCCAGCATTTT. It codes for CASARDREAQPQHF.

V is TRBV9 and J is TRBJ1-6, with TRBD1 matching over 7 bases. The CDR3 is 15 residues long. J was trimmed by 6 bases and V by 3 bases; bases with no gene match: 6. The germline gives CDR1 SGDLS, CDR2 YYNGEE. The CDR3 sequence is CASSADRQGNSPLHF. In DNA form, the CDR3 reads TGTGCCAGCAGCGCCGATAGACAGGGTAATTCACCCCTCCACTTT.

V is TRBV7-2 and J is TRBJ1-1; TRBD1 aligns across 8 bases. Germline CDR1 reads SGHTA; CDR2 reads FQGNSA. V trimming: 4 bases; J trimming: 10 bases; junction bases outside the gene matches: 8. The CDR3 extends over 13 amino acids. The CDR3 DNA follows: TGTGCCAGCAGCTCGAGACAGGGGACAAGAGCTTTCTTT. This codes for CASSSRQGTRAFF.

The CDR3 DNA sequence: TGTGCCAGCAGCTTAGCCCAAGGGGGAGCTCGTGAAAAACTGTTTTTT. Translation: CASSLAQGGAREKLFF. The J gene is TRBJ1-4, the V gene TRBV7-2; possible D gene TRBD1, 6 bases. The CDR3 totals 16 residues. CDR1 and CDR2 from the germline V gene are SGHTA and FQGNSA. V lost 0 bases, J lost 7 bases, and 15 bases lay in between.

This chain connects TRBV6-5 to TRBJ1-2; TRBD1 might be the D (6 bases). From germline, CDR1 is MNHEY and CDR2 SVGAGI. V gave up 1 base and J gave up 5 bases, with 11 bases separating them. This CDR3 spans 14 amino acids. The DNA for the CDR3 is TGTGCCAGCAGTTACTATATGGGGGCATATGGCTACACCTTC. Translating gives CASSYYMGAYGYTF.